Presented here are 11 T cell receptor beta chains from one specimen sequenced in a study of blood T cells in healthy people across ages. A second PCR, run for about 6 to 11 cycles, used a sample-barcoded 5' primer plus a J-beta primer mix. TCRdb re-analysed the 5' RACE reads in MiXCR, keeping a single row per CDR3 protein. The sample includes some 1.8 million distinct CDR3 sequences, 39% of them seen just once. The sequenced sample consisted of blood. The receptors shown here come from a human donor in good health.

The genes are TRBV7-7 and TRBJ2-2; tentatively, D is TRBD1 (5 bases). V dropped 8 bases and J dropped 7 bases, with 11 bases sitting between them. Per germline, CDR1 SSHAT and CDR2 FNYEAQ (reference sequence). There are 12 residues in the CDR3. The CDR3 region has the DNA TGTGCCAGCGCAGGGTCTAGCGGGGAGCTGTTTTTT. Amino acids: CASAGSSGELFF.

This clonotype was recorded only once. One end of the junction varies from germline; a read error may be responsible. The rearrangement joins TRBV9 to TRBJ1-6, with no clear D. This CDR3 contains 15 residues. Germline V gives CDR1 SGDLS, CDR2 YYNGEE. The CDR3 DNA is TGCGCCAGCACCGTCCCGCCCCAAGTGGATTCACCCCTCCACTTT. This gives the protein CASTVPPQVDSPLHF.

V gene TRBV5-5 combines with J gene TRBJ2-1; D perhaps matches TRBD1 (6 bases). The end of the DNA fits TRBJ2-7 better, so the J call may be wrong. CDR3 length: 16 residues. Germline lookup yields CDR1 SGHKS and CDR2 YYEKEE (reference sequence). This CDR3 reads CASSLGAARDNNEQYF. CDR3 bases: TGTGCCAGCAGCTTGGGAGCGGCCAGGGACAACAATGAGCAGTACTTC.

This chain connects TRBV11-2 to TRBJ2-3, with 7 bases identical to TRBD2. The CDR3 extends over 12 amino acids. The V gene end was trimmed by 5 bases and the J gene end by 7 bases; junction bases not matched to a gene: 3. Germline V lookup: CDR1 SGHAT, CDR2 FQNNGV. The DNA of the CDR3 is TGTGCCAGCAGCCGGGACTACCATACGCAGTATTTT. Protein product: CASSRDYHTQYF.

The chain employs TRBV12-5 and TRBJ2-1; 7 positions agree with TRBD2. Per germline, CDR1 LGHNT and CDR2 FRNRAP. This CDR3 region has 15 residues. Trimming removed 5 bases from V and 7 bases from J; junction bases left unmatched: 11. CDR3 DNA sequence: TGTGCTAGTGGTGTGCTGCGGGGGTTAAGGAATGAGCAGTTCTTC. It translates to CASGVLRGLRNEQFF.

As for this clonotype: The CDR3 carries no conserved terminal phenylalanine or tryptophan, so it likely arises from a read error. The V and J genes are TRBV6-6 and TRBJ2-4; D may be TRBD1 or TRBD2 (5 bases each). The CDR3 is 16 residues long. The ends were cut back, 6 bases at V and 13 bases at J, with 28 bases in the middle. Per the germline V gene, CDR1 is MNHNY and CDR2 is SVGAGI (reference sequence). The CDR3 spells CASSSRRGALPNEQYL. The CDR3 coding sequence is TGTGCCAGCAGCTCCCGGCGAGGGGCGCTTCCCAATGAGCAGTACTTA.

This clonotype has only a few counts. V gene TRBV10-3 combines with J gene TRBJ2-5; 9 nucleotides agree with TRBD1. Germline V gene lookup returns CDR1 ENHRY and CDR2 SYGVKD. The J segment lost 11 bases and the V segment lost 1 base, leaving 8 bases of the junction unmatched. This CDR3 contains 14 residues. Here the CDR3 DNA reads TGTGCCATCAGTGAGTACAGGGGGCAAGGGGAGCAGTACTTC. As protein: CAISEYRGQGEQYF.

This clonotype was recorded a few times. This sequence joins TRBV29-1 and TRBJ1-2, with D perhaps TRBD1 (5 bases). CDR3 length equals 13 residues. The V gene's germline CDR1 is SQVTM and CDR2 ANQGSEA. The V end lost 7 bases, the J end lost 5 bases, and 17 bases lay between the germline ends. The CDR3 DNA reads as TGCAGCGGGGGGGGACTTGTTGGTTATGGCTACACCTTC. It codes for CSGGGLVGYGYTF.

DNA for the CDR3: TGCAGTGCTAGAGGAGGACTAGCGGAGTACTTC. This translates into CSARGGLAEYF. The rearrangement uses TRBV20-1 and TRBJ2-7; 10 nucleotides line up with TRBD2. With 1 base clipped from V and 11 bases from J, the junction kept 2 bases outside the gene matches. From germline, CDR1 is DFQATT and CDR2 SNEGSKA (reference sequence). CDR3 length: 11 amino acids.

Note on this clonotype: It may be a read error: a sequence one base away is much more abundant. The chain combines TRBV10-3 with TRBJ1-2; D is unclear. The germline V gene has CDR1 ENHRY and CDR2 SYGVKD. V lost 0 bases and J lost 7, with 18 bases in between. The CDR3 is 16 amino acids. The chain's CDR3 is CAISESQARASCGYTF. As DNA, the CDR3 is TGTGCCATCAGTGAGTCTCAGGCAAGGGCAAGCTGTGGCTACACCTTC.

This clonotype appeared a few times. The chain carries TRBV4-1 and TRBJ1-1; TRBD1 might be the D (5 bases). V shed 4 bases and J shed 3 bases, with 15 bases lying between them. The germline CDR1 and CDR2 sequences are MGHRA and YSYEKL. The CDR3 has 15 residues. CDR3 loop: CASSLNTIRDTEAFF. CDR3 DNA sequence: TGCGCCAGCAGCCTTAACACCATCAGGGACACTGAAGCTTTCTTT.